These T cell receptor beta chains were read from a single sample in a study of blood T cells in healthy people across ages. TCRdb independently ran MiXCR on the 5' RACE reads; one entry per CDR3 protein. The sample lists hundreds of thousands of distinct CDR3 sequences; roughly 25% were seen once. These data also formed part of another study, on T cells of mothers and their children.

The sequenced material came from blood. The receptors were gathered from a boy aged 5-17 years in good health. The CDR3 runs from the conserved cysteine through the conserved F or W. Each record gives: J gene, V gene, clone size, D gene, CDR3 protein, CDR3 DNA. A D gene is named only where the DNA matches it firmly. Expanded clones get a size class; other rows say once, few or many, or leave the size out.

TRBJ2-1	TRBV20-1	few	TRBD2	CSARLAGLSYNEQFF	TGCAGTGCTAGACTAGCGGGTTTATCCTACAATGAGCAGTTCTTC
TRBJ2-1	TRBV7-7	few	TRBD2	CASSLESSGRSRSYNEQFF	TGTGCTAGCAGCTTAGAATCTAGCGGGAGGTCCCGCTCCTACAATGAGCAGTTCTTC
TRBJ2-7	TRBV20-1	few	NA	CSLTGEFYEQYF	TGCAGCCTGACAGGAGAGTTCTACGAGCAGTACTTC
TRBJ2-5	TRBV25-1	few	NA	CASSTLSGKETQYF	TGTGCCAGCAGTACCCTCTCCGGGAAAGAGACCCAGTACTTC
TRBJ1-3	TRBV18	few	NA	CASSTRQGRSGNTIYF	TGTGCCAGCTCAACCAGGCAGGGGCGCTCTGGAAACACCATATATTTT
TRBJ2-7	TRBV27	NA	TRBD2	CASSPLGGMVDEQYF	TGTGCCAGCAGCCCCCTGGGAGGGATGGTTGACGAGCAGTACTTC
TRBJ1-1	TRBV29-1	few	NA	CSVVGRNTEAFF	TGCAGCGTTGTTGGTAGGAACACTGAAGCTTTCTTT
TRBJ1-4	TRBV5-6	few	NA	CASSPGVTDLFYEKLFF	TGTGCCAGCAGCCCAGGGGTTACCGACTTATTCTATGAAAAACTGTTTTTT
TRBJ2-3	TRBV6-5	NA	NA	CASRGGPSSDTQYF	TGTGCCAGCAGAGGGGGGCCAAGCTCAGATACGCAGTATTTT
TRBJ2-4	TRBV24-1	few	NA	CATVRRGHQGAKNIQYF	TGTGCCACCGTGCGCAGGGGACACCAGGGGGCCAAAAACATTCAGTACTTC
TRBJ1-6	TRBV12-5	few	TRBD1	CASGLQWGGQGVFNSPLHF	TGTGCTAGTGGTTTACAATGGGGGGGACAGGGTGTCTTTAATTCACCCCTCCACTTT
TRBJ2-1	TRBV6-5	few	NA	CASTTSSYNEQFF	TGTGCCAGCACGACAAGCTCCTACAATGAGCAGTTCTTC
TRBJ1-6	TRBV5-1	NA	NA	CASSEGSYNSPLHF	TGCGCCAGCAGCGAGGGATCCTATAATTCACCCCTCCACTTT
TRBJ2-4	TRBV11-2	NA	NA	CASSSVPKNIQYF	TGTGCCAGCAGCTCGGTTCCCAAAAACATTCAGTACTTC
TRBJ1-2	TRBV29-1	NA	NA	CSVVGPAGYGYTF	TGCAGCGTTGTCGGTCCGGCAGGGTATGGCTACACCTTC
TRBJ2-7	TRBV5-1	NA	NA	CASSWSPPRGGYPNEQYF	TGCGCCAGCAGCTGGAGCCCCCCGCGCGGGGGCTACCCGAACGAGCAATACTTC
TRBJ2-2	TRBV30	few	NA	CAWGGYPGELFF	TGTGCCTGGGGAGGGTACCCCGGGGAGCTGTTTTTT
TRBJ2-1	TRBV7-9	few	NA	CASSLAPRVNEQFF	TGTGCCAGCAGCTTAGCACCCAGGGTGAATGAGCAGTTCTTC
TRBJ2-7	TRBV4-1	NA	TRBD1	CASSQTQGGVYEQYF	TGCGCCAGCAGCCAAACACAGGGGGGAGTTTACGAGCAGTACTTC
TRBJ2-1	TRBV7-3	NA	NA	CASRPNQGDEQFF	TGTGCCAGCAGGCCGAACCAGGGCGATGAGCAGTTCTTC
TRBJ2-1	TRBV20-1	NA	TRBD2	CSVHSGGRGNEQFF	TGCAGTGTTCACAGCGGGGGTAGGGGCAATGAGCAGTTCTTC
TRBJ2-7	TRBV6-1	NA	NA	CASKFWEQYF	TGTGCCAGCAAGTTTTGGGAGCAGTACTTC